The 25 T cell receptor beta chains presented below share a single source sample, sequenced in a study of blood T cell repertoires in COVID-19. The method was immunoSEQ multiplex PCR; TCRdb's version includes in-frame clones alone and lacks a portion of them. Of 40,000 or so clones listed, approximately 70% were seen once; the top ten hold 50% to 75%. What was sequenced was peripheral blood. These receptors were collected from a man older than 75 with acute or convalescent COVID-19.

This sequence joins TRBV5-5 and TRBJ2-3; possible D gene TRBD1, 5 bases. In germline, CDR1 is SGHKS, CDR2 YYEKEE (reference sequence). The CDR3 contains 15 residues. Trimming stripped 4 bases from V and 0 bases from J, with 12 bases between. The CDR3 is CASSPSGRSTDTQYF. In DNA form, the CDR3 reads TGTGCCAGCAGCCCGTCAGGGCGGAGCACAGATACGCAGTATTTT.

This clone has only a few counts. This rearrangement joins TRBV9 to TRBJ2-7; D perhaps matches TRBD1 (5 bases). Trimming took 2 bases from V and 0 from J, leaving 9 bases between them. There are 14 residues in the CDR3. Looked up from germline, CDR1 is SGDLS and CDR2 is YYNGEE. In DNA form, the CDR3 reads TGTGCCAGCAGCGTCTCAGGGTACTCCTACGAGCAGTACTTC. Translating it yields CASSVSGYSYEQYF. Using reference TRBV9 and TRBJ2-7 for the parts outside the CDR3, the full variable domain is DSGVTQTPKHLITATGQRVTLRCSPRSGDLSVYWYQQSLDQGLQFLIQYYNGEERAKGNILERFSAQQFPDLHSELNLSSLELGDSALYFCASSVSGYSYEQYFGPGTRLTVT.

V gene TRBV18 combines with J gene TRBJ1-1, with 8 bases aligning to TRBD1. Germline values: CDR1 KGHSH, CDR2 LQKENI. The CDR3 is 15 amino acids. The ends lost 5 bases at V and 1 base at J; junction bases unmatched: 6. The CDR3 reads CASSFGQGSNTEAFF. CDR3 coding DNA: TGTGCCAGCTCATTCGGACAGGGATCGAACACTGAAGCTTTCTTT.

This clone was counted a few times. This chain uses TRBV28 with TRBJ1-6; the D gene is possibly TRBD1 (5 bases). Germline V gives CDR1 MDHEN, CDR2 SYDVKM. V shed 6 bases and J shed 4 bases, with 13 bases lying between them. The CDR3 runs to 15 residues. The CDR3 spells CASRGRDLYNSPLHF. DNA for the CDR3: TGTGCCAGCAGGGGGCGGGATCTTTATAATTCACCCCTCCACTTT. Full variable domain (missing parts from reference TRBV28 and TRBJ1-6): DVKVTQSSRYLVKRTGEKVFLECVQDMDHENMFWYRQDPGLGLRLIYFSYDVKMKEKGDIPEGYSVSREKKERFSLILESASTNQTSMYLCASRGRDLYNSPLHFGNGTRLTVT.

This clone has just a few counts. The gene calls are TRBV2 and TRBJ2-7; 7 bases match TRBD1. Germline values: CDR1 SNHLY, CDR2 FYNNEI. V lost 6 bases and J lost 7; bases outside the gene matches: 3. The CDR3 runs to 11 residues. The CDR3 DNA sequence: TGTGCCAGCAGAGAGACAGGGGAGCAGTACTTC. The encoded protein is CASRETGEQYF. Full variable domain (missing parts from reference TRBV2 and TRBJ2-7): EPEVTQTPSHQVTQMGQEVILRCVPISNHLYFYWYRQILGQKVEFLVSFYNNEISEKSEIFDDQFSVERPDGSNFTLKIRSTKLEDSAMYFCASRETGEQYFGPGTRLTVT.

The chain carries TRBV6-5 and TRBJ1-2, with a tentative D call TRBD1 (6 bases). The CDR3 runs 13 residues. Per germline, CDR1 MNHEY and CDR2 SVGAGI. V lost 6 bases and J 2 bases, leaving 10 bases between the germline ends. The DNA for the CDR3 is TGTGCCAGCAGCCTCACAGGGAACTATGGCTACACCTTC. Translating it yields CASSLTGNYGYTF.

This clone was counted a single time. The chain is built from TRBV7-2 and TRBJ2-7, with a tentative D call TRBD2 (6 bases). The CDR3 extends over 13 amino acids. V lost 1 base and J lost 4, with 8 bases in between. Germline-derived CDR1 and CDR2 are SGHTA and FQGNSA. The CDR3 DNA is TGTGCCAGCAGCTTAGGGACTAAGTACGAGCAGTACTTC. Translation gives CASSLGTKYEQYF.

The gene calls are TRBV6-5 and TRBJ1-3, with 7 bases fitting TRBD1. Per the germline V gene, CDR1 is MNHEY and CDR2 is SVGAGI. This CDR3 comprises 13 residues. With 11 bases clipped from V and 0 bases from J, the junction kept 4 bases outside the gene matches. CDR3 sequence: CAGRDSSGNTIYF. CDR3 nucleotide sequence: TGTGCCGGTCGGGACAGCTCTGGAAACACCATATATTTT.

The J gene is TRBJ1-1, the V gene TRBV28; D unclear. The CDR3 consists of 15 residues. Germline CDR1 MDHEN, CDR2 SYDVKM. With 5 bases removed from V and 3 bases from J, the gap between germline ends came to 16 bases. The CDR3 here is CASSRYRARDTEAFF. CDR3 bases: TGTGCCAGCAGTCGATACAGAGCGCGGGACACTGAAGCTTTCTTT.

The V gene is TRBV19, the J gene TRBJ1-6, with TRBD1 identical over 7 bases. From germline, CDR1 is LNHDA and CDR2 SQIVND (reference sequence). V gave up 10 bases and J gave up 6 bases; unmatched junction bases: 6. There are 13 residues in the CDR3. The CDR3 sequence: CATGTDFNSPLHF. The CDR3 DNA follows: TGTGCCACCGGGACAGATTTTAATTCACCCCTCCACTTT.

This clone was detected only a few times. The same CDR3 can be traced to other DNA sequences in this sample. V gene TRBV27 combines with J gene TRBJ2-3; TRBD2 matches at 16 bases. Germline CDR1 reads MNHEY; CDR2 reads SMNVEV (reference sequence). The CDR3 totals 19 residues. V dropped 3 bases and J dropped 2; count of bases not matched to a gene: 8. This CDR3 is CASSLGTSGRAGITDTQYF. CDR3 sequence (DNA): TGTGCCAGCAGTTTGGGGACTAGCGGGAGGGCCGGAATCACAGATACGCAGTATTTT.

The chain carries TRBV28 and TRBJ2-5; 12 nucleotides agree with TRBD2. Germline assignment: CDR1 MDHEN and CDR2 SYDVKM. The CDR3 loop spans 16 amino acids. V lost 3 bases to trimming and J lost 2 bases; unmatched junction nucleotides: 4. The CDR3, as DNA: TGTGCCAGCAGTTTCCGACTAGCGGGAGTTCAAGAGACCCAGTACTTC. Translation: CASSFRLAGVQETQYF.

The chain carries TRBV15 and TRBJ2-1; tentatively, D is TRBD2 (5 bases). The CDR3 sequence is 15 residues long. The germline CDR1 and CDR2 sequences are LNHNV and YYDKDF (reference sequence). Trimming stripped 5 bases from V and 9 bases from J, with 20 bases between. This chain's CDR3 is CATSGKLGRSGEQFF. DNA of the CDR3: TGTGCCACCAGCGGGAAATTAGGAAGGAGCGGTGAGCAGTTCTTC.

The chain carries TRBV10-3 and TRBJ2-1, with 7 bases identical to TRBD2. With V trimmed by 9 bases and J by 2 bases, 7 bases remained unmatched. CDR1 and CDR2 (germline): ENHRY, SYGVKD. The CDR3 is made up of 14 amino acids. CDR3 coding DNA: TGTGCCATTGCTTCTAGCGGCGCCTACAATGAGCAGTTCTTC. It translates to CAIASSGAYNEQFF.

The DNA of the CDR3 is TGTGCCAGCAGCTTAGTGAGAAACACAGATACGCAGTATTTT. Its protein is CASSLVRNTDTQYF. The chain uses TRBV7-2 and TRBJ2-3; D is undetermined. Germline CDR1 is SGHTA and CDR2 is FQGNSA. Trimming removed 1 base from V and 2 bases from J, with 7 bases in between. This CDR3 comprises 14 residues.

The chain is built from TRBV7-8 and TRBJ1-5, with 9 bases identical to TRBD1. Germline V gene sequence: CDR1 SGHVS, CDR2 FQNEAQ. The V and J ends lost 4 bases and 7 bases, in that order; junction bases with no gene match: 2. The length of the CDR3 is 13 residues. In nucleotides, the CDR3 is TGTGCCAGCAGCTCGACAGGGGGGCAGCCCCAGCATTTT. It encodes CASSSTGGQPQHF.

V gene TRBV6-5 combines with J gene TRBJ2-1, with 9 positions matching TRBD1. Trimming removed 4 bases from V and 4 bases from J; junction bases left unmatched: 8. CDR1 MNHEY and CDR2 SVGAGI come from the germline V gene. The length of the CDR3 is 16 residues. The CDR3 protein is CASSSLDRGAYNEQFF. The CDR3 bases are TGTGCCAGCAGTTCTCTAGACAGGGGGGCTTACAATGAGCAGTTCTTC.

This rearrangement joins TRBV3-1 (or the pseudogene TRBV3-2) to TRBJ2-1, with TRBD1 matching over 12 bases. The germline CDR1 and CDR2 sequences are LGHDT and YNNKEL (reference sequence). The CDR3 contains 16 residues. Germline trimming cut 5 bases from V and 7 bases from J; bases unmatched to any gene: 9. The CDR3 DNA reads as TGTGCCAGCAGCGAAAGGGGACAGGGGGCACGGAATGAGCAGTTCTTC. Its translation is CASSERGQGARNEQFF.

The gene calls are TRBV21-1 and TRBJ2-5; TRBD1 is the table's D call, not checked against the DNA. TRBV21-1 is tagged as a pseudogene. This CDR3 has 16 residues. In DNA, the CDR3 is TGTGCCAGCAGCAAAGCTGAGGGACAGCGACAAGAGACCCAGTACTTC. This encodes CASSKAEGQRQETQYF.

This clone was observed a handful of times. The chain joins TRBV21-1 to TRBJ1-1. TRBV21-1 is flagged as a pseudogene. This CDR3 has 11 residues. The CDR3 loop is CASSPRTEAFF. The CDR3 DNA sequence: TGTGCCAGCAGCCCGAGGACTGAAGCTTTCTTT.

The chain uses TRBV4-1 and TRBJ1-1, with D perhaps TRBD1 (5 bases). CDR1 MGHRA and CDR2 YSYEKL come from the germline V gene. The CDR3 is 14 amino acids. Trimming cost V 1 base and J 6 bases, with 12 bases left between them. This chain's CDR3 is CASSQVGGRPEAFF. CDR3 DNA: TGCGCCAGCAGCCAAGTTGGGGGGAGGCCTGAAGCTTTCTTT.

The chain couples TRBV7-9 to TRBJ2-2; tentative D call: TRBD2 (5 bases). Trimming took 5 bases from V and 6 from J, leaving 13 bases between them. There are 14 residues in the CDR3. Germline lookup yields CDR1 SEHNR and CDR2 FQNEAQ (reference sequence). The DNA of the CDR3 is TGTGCCAGCAGCCTACTAGTCGGTGCCGGGGAGCTGTTTTTT. This codes for CASSLLVGAGELFF.

V usage is TRBV19 and J usage is TRBJ2-1; TRBD1 agrees at 8 bases. There are 15 residues in the CDR3. From germline, CDR1 is LNHDA and CDR2 SQIVND (reference sequence). The ends lost 6 bases at V and 2 bases at J; junction bases unmatched: 6. This chain's CDR3 is CASRQDRATYNEQFF. In nucleotides, the CDR3 is TGTGCCAGTAGGCAGGACAGGGCCACCTACAATGAGCAGTTCTTC.

This sequence joins TRBV2 and TRBJ2-7, with 8 bases lining up with TRBD1. J was trimmed by 6 bases and V by 7 bases; bases with no gene match: 8. The germline CDR1 and CDR2 sequences are SNHLY and FYNNEI. The CDR3 length is 13 residues. The CDR3 sequence: CASTIGQGGEQYF. The CDR3 bases are TGTGCCAGCACCATTGGACAGGGTGGCGAGCAGTACTTC.

This clone was observed once. The V gene is TRBV5-6, the J gene TRBJ2-1; 8 nucleotides agree with TRBD1. Germline loops: CDR1 SGHDT, CDR2 YYEEEE. The V and J ends lost 0 bases and 9 bases, in that order; junction bases with no gene match: 14. This CDR3 has 17 amino acids. In nucleotides, the CDR3 is TGTGCCAGCAGCTTGGCCCGCCTACCAGGGGGCAGGAGTGAGCAGTTCTTC. It translates to CASSLARLPGGRSEQFF.